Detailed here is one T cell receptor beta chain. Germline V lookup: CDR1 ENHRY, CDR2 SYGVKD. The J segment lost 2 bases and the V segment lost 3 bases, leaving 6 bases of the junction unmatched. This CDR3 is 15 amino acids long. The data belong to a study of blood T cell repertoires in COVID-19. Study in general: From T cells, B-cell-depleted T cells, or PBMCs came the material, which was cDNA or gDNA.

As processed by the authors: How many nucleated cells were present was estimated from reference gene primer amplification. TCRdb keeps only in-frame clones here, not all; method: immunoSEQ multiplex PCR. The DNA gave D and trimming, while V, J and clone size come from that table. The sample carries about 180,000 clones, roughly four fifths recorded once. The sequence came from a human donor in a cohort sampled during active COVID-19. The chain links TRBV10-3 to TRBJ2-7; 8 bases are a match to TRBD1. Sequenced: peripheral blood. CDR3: CAISDPVDRAYEQYF. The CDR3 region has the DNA TGTGCCATCAGTGACCCAGTGGACAGGGCCTACGAGCAGTACTTC.